A single sample gave rise to the 26 T cell receptor beta chains below, sequenced in a study of post-analysis software for immune sequencing data. General study findings and limits: Controls showed lower frequencies than patients for five or six TRBV segments, and TRBV5-6, TRBV5-1 and TRBV20-1 were among these.

Antigens for these TCRs are unknown. Unique molecular identifiers were present in the TCR beta cDNA libraries. TCRdb redid the calling of the PCR reads with MiXCR, one entry per CDR3 protein. The sample lists around 260,000 distinct CDR3 sequences; 35% to 40% were seen once. Material for sequencing was blood. The source of these receptors is a girl aged 5-17 years with multiple sclerosis.

The sample holds a few counts of this clonotype. The chain carries TRBV12-3 or TRBV12-4 and TRBJ1-1; no firm D call. This CDR3 is 15 amino acids long. The V gene lost 6 bases and the J gene lost 1 base, with 15 bases spanning the gap. This CDR3 reads CASSPRLEGNTEAFF. CDR3 bases: TGTGCCAGCAGCCCCCGGTTGGAGGGGAACACTGAAGCTTTCTTT.

The chain couples TRBV4-2 to TRBJ2-7, with D possibly being TRBD1 or TRBD2 (5 bases each). V shed 0 bases and J shed 2 bases, with 17 bases lying between them. The CDR3 loop spans 17 amino acids. Per the germline V gene, CDR1 is LGHNA and CDR2 is YNFKEQ. CDR3 bases: TGTGCCAGCAGCCAAGATGGGGGTTCGGGGTTAGCCTACGAGCAGTACTTC. Translated, it gives CASSQDGGSGLAYEQYF.

This clonotype was seen a few times. CDR3 nucleotides: TGTGCCAGCGGTTTCCAGGGGCTGGGGTACAATGAGCAGTTCTTC. Protein product: CASGFQGLGYNEQFF. The chain uses TRBV13 and TRBJ2-1; TRBD1 might be the D (6 bases). The germline CDR1 and CDR2 sequences are PRHDT and FYEKMQ (reference sequence). CDR3 length: 15 residues. Trimming removed 8 bases from V and 4 bases from J, with 18 bases in between. The full variable domain, completed using reference TRBV13 and TRBJ2-1, is AAGVIQSPRHLIKEKRETATLKCYPIPRHDTVYWYQQGPGQDPQFLISFYEKMQSDKGSIPDRFSAQQFSDYHSELNMSSLELGDSALYFCASGFQGLGYNEQFFGPGTRLTVL.

In its sample, this clonotype was seen many times. The chain is built from TRBV25-1 and TRBJ2-5; D not certain. Germline V gene lookup returns CDR1 MGHDK and CDR2 SYGVNS. Trimming took off 6 bases at V and 9 bases at J, with 14 bases between the two ends. The CDR3 is 12 residues long. CDR3 amino acids: CASSLDELAQYF. The CDR3 DNA follows: TGTGCCAGCAGCCTAGATGAACTGGCCCAGTACTTC.

This clonotype appeared many times. The chain couples TRBV5-1 to TRBJ2-1; maybe TRBD2 (5 bases). Germline loops: CDR1 SGHRS, CDR2 YFSETQ. The CDR3 is 15 amino acids. V was clipped by 1 base and J by 4 bases, with 12 bases between them. The CDR3 DNA follows: TGCGCCAGCAGCTTGTACGAGGGCCAGTACAATGAGCAGTTCTTC. Its protein is CASSLYEGQYNEQFF.

The gene calls are TRBV6-2 or TRBV6-3 and TRBJ2-7; 12 bases map to TRBD2. The germline CDR1 and CDR2 sequences are MNHEY and SVGEGT. CDR3 size: 14 residues. V was pared by 6 bases and J by 5 bases, with 5 bases of the junction left unmatched. This CDR3 reads CASRSSGRGDEQYF. The CDR3 bases are TGTGCCAGCAGATCTAGCGGGAGGGGGGACGAGCAGTACTTC.

This clonotype showed up just a few times. V usage is TRBV5-1 and J usage is TRBJ2-3, with 7 bases identical to TRBD2. Germline V gives CDR1 SGHRS, CDR2 YFSETQ. This CDR3 spans 16 amino acids. Trimming cost V 0 bases and J 3 bases; bases outside gene matches: 7. The chain's CDR3 is CASSLAPGGLTDTQYF. The CDR3, as DNA: TGCGCCAGCAGCTTGGCCCCGGGAGGTTTGACAGATACGCAGTATTTT. Drawing the rest from reference TRBV5-1 and TRBJ2-3, the complete variable domain is KAGVTQTPRYLIKTRGQQVTLSCSPISGHRSVSWYQQTPGQGLQFLFEYFSETQRNKGNFPGRFSGRQFSNSRSEMNVSTLELGDSALYLCASSLAPGGLTDTQYFGPGTRLTVL.

The table lists this clonotype with many counts. The V gene is TRBV20-1, the J gene TRBJ2-3; TRBD2 matches 12 bases. CDR1 is DFQATT and CDR2 is SNEGSKA in the germline V gene (reference sequence). V shed 1 base and J 1 base; nucleotides not matched to a gene: 3. The CDR3 has 16 amino acids. CDR3 DNA sequence: TGCAGTGCTAGAGTACTAGCGGGAGGCCGCACAGATACGCAGTATTTT. The encoded protein is CSARVLAGGRTDTQYF.

This clonotype occurred a few times. DNA of the CDR3: TGTGCCAGCAGCCAAGATGGAACCGGGCCCAGCAATCAGCCCCAGCATTTT. Translation: CASSQDGTGPSNQPQHF. The chain couples TRBV3-1 to TRBJ1-5, with D hard to call. Germline V CDR1 and CDR2: LGHDT, YNNKEL (reference sequence). This CDR3 has 17 residues. The V end was cut by 0 bases, the J end by 1 base, with 13 bases between.

The sample holds many counts of this clonotype. This rearrangement joins TRBV2 to TRBJ2-1, with D unclear. CDR3 length equals 12 residues. Germline assignment: CDR1 SNHLY and CDR2 FYNNEI. With 5 bases removed from V and 6 bases from J, the gap between germline ends came to 8 bases. The CDR3 nucleotides read TGTGCCAGCAGTAAGGACCTCAATGAGCAGTTCTTC. Its protein is CASSKDLNEQFF.

The chain recombines TRBV7-2 with TRBJ1-2; D gene uncertain. The CDR3 has 14 amino acids. Germline CDR1 SGHTA, CDR2 FQGNSA. V lost 1 base to trimming and J lost 6 bases, with 12 bases between them. CDR3 in amino acids: CASSLVEGDNGYTF. Here the CDR3 DNA reads TGTGCCAGCAGCTTAGTAGAGGGCGACAATGGCTACACCTTC. Full variable domain (rest looked up from reference TRBV7-2 and TRBJ1-2): GAGVSQSPSNKVTEKGKDVELRCDPISGHTALYWYRQSLGQGLEFLIYFQGNSAPDKSGLPSDRFSAERTGGSVSTLTIQRTQQEDSAVYLCASSLVEGDNGYTFGSGTRLTVV.

For this clonotype: The conserved final phenylalanine or tryptophan is absent from the CDR3, which likely points to a read error. The chain carries TRBV30 and TRBJ1-2; D not resolved. The germline V and J ends were trimmed by 0 bases and 3 bases, with 11 bases remaining between them. This CDR3 has 14 amino acids. Germline V gene lookup returns CDR1 GTSNPN and CDR2 SVGIG (reference sequence). The CDR3 loop is CAWSVRGWDYGYTC. The CDR3 DNA follows: TGTGCCTGGAGTGTACGAGGTTGGGACTATGGCTACACCTGC.

Comments on this clonotype: With a much larger clone just one base away, this may be a read error. The genes are TRBV5-1 and TRBJ1-2; TRBD1 matches 9 bases. Germline values: CDR1 SGHRS, CDR2 YFSETQ. The CDR3 is made up of 13 amino acids. DNA of the CDR3: TGCGCCAGCAGCGCGGGACAGGGTCCTGGCCACACCTTC. Residues: CASSAGQGPGHTF. The variable domain in full, completed from reference TRBV5-1 and TRBJ1-2, reads KAGVTQTPRYLIKTRGQQVTLSCSPISGHRSVSWYQQTPGQGLQFLFEYFSETQRNKGNFPGRFSGRQFSNSRSEMNVSTLELGDSALYLCASSAGQGPGHTFGSGTRLTVV.

The chain combines TRBV6-6 with TRBJ1-6; D remains ambiguous. Looked up from germline, CDR1 is MNHNY and CDR2 is SVGAGI (reference sequence). The CDR3 sequence is 14 residues long. V lost 4 bases, J lost 4 bases, and 8 bases lay in between. The CDR3 reads CASSLAGYNSPLHF. Here the CDR3 DNA reads TGTGCCAGCAGTTTGGCGGGTTATAATTCACCCCTCCACTTT.

This clonotype was seen repeatedly, ten times or more. The CDR3 sequence: CASSSRLAGGPDTQYF. DNA for the CDR3: TGCGCCAGCAGCTCCCGACTAGCGGGGGGACCAGATACGCAGTATTTT. This chain connects TRBV5-1 to TRBJ2-3; 13 bases line up with TRBD2. V was pared by 3 bases and J by 4 bases, with 5 bases of the junction left unmatched. Germline loops: CDR1 SGHRS, CDR2 YFSETQ. The CDR3 is 16 amino acids.

On this clonotype itself: A much larger clone differs by one base, so this may be a read error. The CDR3 ends on some other residue instead of the conserved phenylalanine or tryptophan, so this is likely a read error. As DNA, the CDR3 is TGTGCCAGCAGTTTAGAGGGTTCGAGGACAGATACGCAGTATGTT. It yields the protein CASSLEGSRTDTQYV. The chain couples TRBV28 to TRBJ2-3, with TRBD2 as a possible D gene (5 bases). Trimming took off 2 bases at V and 3 bases at J, with 12 bases between the two ends. Germline values: CDR1 MDHEN, CDR2 SYDVKM. The CDR3 has 15 amino acids.

For this clonotype: A much more abundant neighbour one base away suggests this may be a read error. The J gene is TRBJ2-7, the V gene TRBV4-1; D uncertain. The length of the CDR3 is 14 residues. Trimming cost V 0 bases and J 5 bases, with 11 bases left between them. Germline CDR1 reads MGHRA; CDR2 reads YSYEKL. This chain's CDR3 is CASSQEARWDEQYF. In DNA, the CDR3 is TGCGCCAGCAGCCAAGAGGCTAGGTGGGACGAGCAGTACTTC.

This clonotype was observed many times. This chain links TRBV5-1 with TRBJ1-2; TRBD1 aligns across 9 bases. V dropped 4 bases and J dropped 5; count of bases not matched to a gene: 9. CDR1 and CDR2 (germline): SGHRS, YFSETQ. This CDR3 spans 15 amino acids. CDR3: CASSVSTGTGYGYTF. The CDR3 DNA reads as TGCGCCAGCAGCGTGTCTACCGGGACAGGGTATGGCTACACCTTC.

This clonotype was found many times. Relative to the germline gene, one junction end is altered; a read error may explain this. The chain employs TRBV5-1 and TRBJ2-2, with a possible D match to TRBD1 (5 bases). The germline V gene encodes CDR1 SGHRS and CDR2 YFSETQ. The CDR3 has 13 amino acids. In nucleotides, the CDR3 is TGTGCCAGCAGTTTAGCAGGGACCGGGGAGCTGTTTTTT. Amino acids: CASSLAGTGELFF.

This clonotype was counted many times. The chain links TRBV5-5 to TRBJ1-1, with D perhaps matching TRBD1 (5 bases). CDR3 length: 14 amino acids. V gave up 4 bases and J gave up 4 bases, with 14 bases separating them. Germline assignment: CDR1 SGHKS and CDR2 YYEKEE (reference sequence). The chain's CDR3 is CASSLLPGTTEAFF. Here the CDR3 DNA reads TGTGCCAGCAGCCTCCTCCCCGGGACCACTGAAGCTTTCTTT. Full variable domain (rest looked up from reference TRBV5-5 and TRBJ1-1): DAGVTQSPTHLIKTRGQQVTLRCSPISGHKSVSWYQQVLGQGPQFIFQYYEKEERGRGNFPDRFSARQFPNYSSELNVNALLLGDSALYLCASSLLPGTTEAFFGQGTRLTVV.

This clonotype appeared many times. The V call is TRBV4-1, the J call TRBJ1-1; D is possibly TRBD1 (5 bases). The CDR3 totals 14 residues. The germline V and J ends were trimmed by 4 bases and 1 base, with 10 bases remaining between them. From germline, CDR1 is MGHRA and CDR2 YSYEKL. CDR3 amino acids: CASSLHGQNTEAFF. The CDR3 DNA is TGCGCCAGCAGCCTTCACGGACAGAACACTGAAGCTTTCTTT.

On this clonotype: Just one base apart from a much larger clone, this may be a read error. The chain uses TRBV7-3 and TRBJ2-3; 8 positions match TRBD2. Germline V gene data show CDR1 as SGHTA and CDR2 as FQGTGA. V dropped 2 bases and J dropped 5; count of bases not matched to a gene: 18. The CDR3 totals 19 residues. The CDR3 sequence is CASSLFGTSNVPREDTQYF. The CDR3, as DNA: TGTGCCAGCAGCTTATTTGGGACTAGTAATGTGCCGCGGGAAGATACGCAGTATTTT.

The chain employs TRBV10-2 and TRBJ2-3; 8 nucleotides match TRBD2. The germline CDR1 and CDR2 sequences are WSHSY and SAAADI. The CDR3 spans 14 residues. V shed 4 bases and J 4 bases; nucleotides not matched to a gene: 4. The chain's CDR3 is CASSVPGLADTQYF. CDR3 DNA: TGCGCCAGCAGTGTGCCGGGACTAGCAGATACGCAGTATTTT.

Only one count was recorded for this clonotype. A much larger clone differs by one base, so this may be a read error. The chain employs TRBV15 and TRBJ1-4; no firm D call. The germline V gene has CDR1 LNHNV and CDR2 YYDKDF (reference sequence). The CDR3 totals 15 residues. The CDR3 region has the DNA TGTGCCACCGGCAGAGCTGACCTTGCACTTGAAAAACTGTTTTTT. Its protein product is CATGRADLALEKLFF.

CDR3 region: CASSARAEKNEQYF. The CDR3 DNA reads as TGTGCCAGCAGTGCCAGGGCGGAGAAGAACGAGCAGTACTTC. The genes are TRBV6-6 and TRBJ2-5; D is perhaps TRBD1 (5 bases). The last part of the DNA fits TRBJ2-7 better; the J call may be wrong. Germline values: CDR1 MNHNY, CDR2 SVGAGI (reference sequence). This CDR3 spans 14 amino acids.

This clonotype was counted once. The gene calls are TRBV7-9 and TRBJ2-2, with a weak D call TRBD1 (7 bases). Trimming removed 1 base from V and 3 bases from J, with 15 bases in between. The V gene's germline CDR1 is SEHNR and CDR2 FQNEAQ (reference sequence). This CDR3 region has 17 residues. The CDR3 is CASSLEAGGTDTGELFF. CDR3 sequence (DNA): TGTGCCAGCAGCTTAGAGGCAGGGGGGACCGACACCGGGGAGCTGTTTTTT.